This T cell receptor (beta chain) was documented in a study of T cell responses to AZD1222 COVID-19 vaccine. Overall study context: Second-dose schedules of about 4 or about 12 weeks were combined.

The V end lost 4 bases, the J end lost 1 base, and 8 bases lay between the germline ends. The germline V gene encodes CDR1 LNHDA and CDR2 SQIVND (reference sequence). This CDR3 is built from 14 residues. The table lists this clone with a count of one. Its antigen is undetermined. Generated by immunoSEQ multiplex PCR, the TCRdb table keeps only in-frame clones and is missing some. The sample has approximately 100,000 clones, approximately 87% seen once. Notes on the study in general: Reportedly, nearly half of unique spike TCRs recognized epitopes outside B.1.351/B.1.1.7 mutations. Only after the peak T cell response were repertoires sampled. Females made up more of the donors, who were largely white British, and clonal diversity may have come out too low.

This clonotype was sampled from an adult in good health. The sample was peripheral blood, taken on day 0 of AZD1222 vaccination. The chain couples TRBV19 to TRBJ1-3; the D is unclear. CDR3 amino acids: CASSRGVSGNTIYF. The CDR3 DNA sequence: TGTGCCAGTAGTAGGGGTGTTTCTGGAAACACCATATATTTT.